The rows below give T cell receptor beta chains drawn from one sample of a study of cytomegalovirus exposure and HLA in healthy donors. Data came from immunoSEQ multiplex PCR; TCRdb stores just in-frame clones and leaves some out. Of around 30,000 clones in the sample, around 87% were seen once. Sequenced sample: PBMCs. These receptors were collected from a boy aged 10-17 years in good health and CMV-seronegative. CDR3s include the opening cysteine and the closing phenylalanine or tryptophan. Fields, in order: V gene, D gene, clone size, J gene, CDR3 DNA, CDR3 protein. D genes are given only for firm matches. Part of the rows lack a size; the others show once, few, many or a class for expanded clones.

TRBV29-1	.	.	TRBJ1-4	TGCAGCGTTGCTGGGGATCGGGGAAATGAAAAACTGTTTTTT	CSVAGDRGNEKLFF
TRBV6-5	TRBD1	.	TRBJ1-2	TGTGCCAGCAGTTACGGGACAGTCGCTAACTATGGCTACACCTTC	CASSYGTVANYGYTF
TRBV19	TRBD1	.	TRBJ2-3	TGTGCCAGTAGTCTGGCCCCGGGACAGGGGACGCAGTATTTT	CASSLAPGQGTQYF
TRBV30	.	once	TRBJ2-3	TGTGCCTGGAGCCTTGGCGGAGGGCCCTCAGATACGCAGTATTTT	CAWSLGGGPSDTQYF
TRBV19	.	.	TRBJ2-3	TGTGCCAGTAGTATCCCACAGGGAGGGGGTACAGATACGCAGTATTTT	CASSIPQGGGTDTQYF
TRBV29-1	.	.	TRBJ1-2	TGCAGCGTTGTAGGGGGAGTCTATGGCTACACCTTC	CSVVGGVYGYTF
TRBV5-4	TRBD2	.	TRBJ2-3	TGTGCCAGCAGCTTGGATCTTAGCGGGGGAGTCACAGATACGCAGTATTTT	CASSLDLSGGVTDTQYF
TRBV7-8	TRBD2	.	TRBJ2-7	TGTGCCAGCAGCCCAACCGAACTAGCGGGGGGCTACGAGCAGTACTTC	CASSPTELAGGYEQYF
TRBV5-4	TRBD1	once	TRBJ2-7	TGTGCCAGCAGCTCGGCGGGACAGGGGTTCGAGCAGTACTTC	CASSSAGQGFEQYF
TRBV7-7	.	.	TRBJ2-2	TGTGCCAGCAGCCCCCGACAGAGCACCGGGGAGCTGTTTTTT	CASSPRQSTGELFF
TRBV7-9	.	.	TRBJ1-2	TGTGCCAGCAGCCTGATGGGGGGGGGTGTCGCTGGCTACACCTTC	CASSLMGGGVAGYTF
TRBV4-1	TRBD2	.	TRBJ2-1	TGCGCCAGCAGCCAAGCCTCCGGGACTAGCGCCTACAATGAGCAGTTCTTC	CASSQASGTSAYNEQFF
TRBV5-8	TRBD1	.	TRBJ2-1	TGTGCCAGCAGCTTGGCCTATTGGGGCAGGGGGCAGGTCAATGAGCAGTTCTTC	CASSLAYWGRGQVNEQFF
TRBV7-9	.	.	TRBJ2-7	TGTGCCAGCAGCTTACTTTATGGGGCGATGACCTACGAGCAGTACTTC	CASSLLYGAMTYEQYF
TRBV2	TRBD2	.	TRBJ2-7	TGTGCCAGCAGTTCGGGACTAGCGGGGGGCTCCTACGAGCAGTACTTC	CASSSGLAGGSYEQYF
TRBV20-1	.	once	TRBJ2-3	TGCAGTGCTAAACCTGGGACTTTCTCGTATTTT	CSAKPGTFSYF
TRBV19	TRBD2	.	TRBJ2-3	TGTGCCAGTCGTCACGCGGGGGGGTCCACAGATACTCAGTATTTT	CASRHAGGSTDTQYF
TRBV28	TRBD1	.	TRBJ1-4	TGTGCCAGCAGCGAGGGTCGGGACAGCGTGAATGAAAAACTGTTTTTT	CASSEGRDSVNEKLFF
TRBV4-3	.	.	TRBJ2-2	TGCGCCAGCAGCCAAGACCGGGGGGCCGGGTCCGGGGAGCTGTTTTTT	CASSQDRGAGSGELFF
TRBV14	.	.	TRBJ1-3	TGTGCCAGCAGCCAAGGAGGGTCCTCTGGAAACACCATATATTTT	CASSQGGSSGNTIYF
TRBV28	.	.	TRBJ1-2	TGTGCCAGCAGGTTAGAGACAGGACCCTATGGCTACACCTTC	CASRLETGPYGYTF
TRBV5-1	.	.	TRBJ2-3	TGCGCCAGCAGCTCGACCAGGCAGGGCGCTTCAGGAGATACGCAGTATTTT	CASSSTRQGASGDTQYF
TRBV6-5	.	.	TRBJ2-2	TGTGCCAGCAGTTACTTATCCGGCACCGGGGAGCTGTTTTTT	CASSYLSGTGELFF
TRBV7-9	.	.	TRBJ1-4	TGTGCCAGCAGCCCCCGGACAGCAGGCCTAAAAAGTGAAAAACTGTTTTTT	CASSPRTAGLKSEKLFF